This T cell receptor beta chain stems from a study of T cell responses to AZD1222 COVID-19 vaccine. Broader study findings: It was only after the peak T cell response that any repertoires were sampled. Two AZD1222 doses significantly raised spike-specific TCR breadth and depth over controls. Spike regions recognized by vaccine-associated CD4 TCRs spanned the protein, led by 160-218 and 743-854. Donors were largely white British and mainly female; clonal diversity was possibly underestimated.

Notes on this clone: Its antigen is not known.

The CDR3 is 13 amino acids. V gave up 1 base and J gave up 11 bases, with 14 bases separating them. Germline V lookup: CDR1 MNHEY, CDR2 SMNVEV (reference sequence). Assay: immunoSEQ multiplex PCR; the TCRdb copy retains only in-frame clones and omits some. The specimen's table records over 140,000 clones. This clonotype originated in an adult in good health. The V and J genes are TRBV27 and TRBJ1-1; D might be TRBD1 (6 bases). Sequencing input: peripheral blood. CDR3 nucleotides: TGTGCCAGCAGTTTATTGGGGGGCGCGGGGGCTTTCTTT. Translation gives CASSLLGGAGAFF.